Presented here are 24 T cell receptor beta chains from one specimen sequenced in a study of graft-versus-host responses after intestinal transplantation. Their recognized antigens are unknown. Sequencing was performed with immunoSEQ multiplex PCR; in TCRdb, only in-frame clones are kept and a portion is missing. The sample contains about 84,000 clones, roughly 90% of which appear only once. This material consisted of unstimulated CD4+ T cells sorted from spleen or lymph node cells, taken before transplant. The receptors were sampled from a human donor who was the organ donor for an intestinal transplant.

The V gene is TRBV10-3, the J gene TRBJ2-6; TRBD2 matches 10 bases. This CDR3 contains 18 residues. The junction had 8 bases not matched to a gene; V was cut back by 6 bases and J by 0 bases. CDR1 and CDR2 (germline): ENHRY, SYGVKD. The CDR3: CAIRGPGLATSGANVLTF. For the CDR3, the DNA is TGTGCCATCAGGGGGCCGGGACTAGCGACCTCTGGGGCCAACGTCCTGACTTTC.

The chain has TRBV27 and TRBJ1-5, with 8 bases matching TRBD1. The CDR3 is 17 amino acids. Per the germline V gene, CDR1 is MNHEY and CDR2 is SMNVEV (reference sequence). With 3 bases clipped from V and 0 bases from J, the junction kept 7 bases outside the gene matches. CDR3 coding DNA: TGTGCCAGCAGTTTTGAGGACAGGGACTTTAGCAATCAGCCCCAGCATTTT. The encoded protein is CASSFEDRDFSNQPQHF.

The CDR3 bases are TGTGCCAGCAGTGAAGGCAGGGCAGTTGGGCAGTACTTC. It translates to CASSEGRAVGQYF. V is TRBV6-1 and J is TRBJ2-7, with TRBD1 as a possible D gene (5 bases). Germline V CDR1 and CDR2: MNHNS, SASEGT. Trimming removed 1 base from V and 9 bases from J, with 13 bases in between. The CDR3 has 13 amino acids.

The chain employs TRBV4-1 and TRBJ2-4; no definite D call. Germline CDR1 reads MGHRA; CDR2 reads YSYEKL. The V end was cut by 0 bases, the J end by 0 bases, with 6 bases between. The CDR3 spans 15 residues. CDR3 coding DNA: TGCGCCAGCAGCCAAGACCCCCAAGCCAAAAACATTCAGTACTTC. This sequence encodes CASSQDPQAKNIQYF.

The CDR3 sequence: CATSRYLGTPTGELFF. The CDR3 DNA follows: TGTGCCACCAGCAGATATTTGGGGACTCCCACCGGGGAGCTGTTTTTT. This rearrangement joins TRBV15 to TRBJ2-2, with TRBD2 as a possible D gene (6 bases). This CDR3 is built from 16 residues. Germline lookup yields CDR1 LNHNV and CDR2 YYDKDF (reference sequence). The ends were cut back, 2 bases at V and 4 bases at J, with 14 bases in the middle.

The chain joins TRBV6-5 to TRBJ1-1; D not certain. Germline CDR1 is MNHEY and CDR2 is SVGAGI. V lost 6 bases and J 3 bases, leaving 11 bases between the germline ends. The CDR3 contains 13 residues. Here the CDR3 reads CASRRLRYTEAFF. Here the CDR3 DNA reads TGTGCCAGCAGGCGTCTGAGGTACACTGAAGCTTTCTTT.

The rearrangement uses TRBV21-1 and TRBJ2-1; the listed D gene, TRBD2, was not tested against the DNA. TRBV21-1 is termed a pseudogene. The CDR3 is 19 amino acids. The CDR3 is CASSKSRQGLAATYNEQFF. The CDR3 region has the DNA TGTGCCAGCAGCAAAAGCCGCCAGGGACTAGCGGCAACCTACAATGAGCAGTTCTTC.

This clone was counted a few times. CDR3 protein: CASIGVYTEAFF. The CDR3, as DNA: TGTGCCAGCATAGGGGTTTACACTGAAGCTTTCTTT. This chain connects TRBV6-5 to TRBJ1-1, with D tentatively TRBD1 (5 bases). CDR1 is MNHEY, CDR2 SVGAGI, per germline. The CDR3 totals 12 residues. V was trimmed by 7 bases and J by 3 bases, leaving 9 bases between them.

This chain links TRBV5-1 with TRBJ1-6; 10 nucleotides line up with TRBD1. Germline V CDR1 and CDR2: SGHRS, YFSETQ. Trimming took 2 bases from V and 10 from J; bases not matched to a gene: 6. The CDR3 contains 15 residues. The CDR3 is CASSLGDRGFSPLHF. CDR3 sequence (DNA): TGCGCCAGCAGCTTAGGGGACAGGGGTTTCTCACCCCTCCACTTT.

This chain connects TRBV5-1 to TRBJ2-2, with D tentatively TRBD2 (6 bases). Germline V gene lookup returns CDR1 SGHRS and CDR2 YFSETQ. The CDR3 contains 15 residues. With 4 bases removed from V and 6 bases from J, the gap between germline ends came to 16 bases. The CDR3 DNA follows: TGCGCCAGCAGCCACTCGGAGGGTGTATCCGGGGAGCTGTTTTTT. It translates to CASSHSEGVSGELFF.

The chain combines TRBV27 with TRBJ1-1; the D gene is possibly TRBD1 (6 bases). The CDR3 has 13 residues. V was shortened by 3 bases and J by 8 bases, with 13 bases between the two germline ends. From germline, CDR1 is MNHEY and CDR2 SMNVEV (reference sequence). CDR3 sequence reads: CASSFVAGTEAFF. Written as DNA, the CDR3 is TGTGCCAGCAGTTTCGTAGCCGGGACAGAAGCTTTCTTT.

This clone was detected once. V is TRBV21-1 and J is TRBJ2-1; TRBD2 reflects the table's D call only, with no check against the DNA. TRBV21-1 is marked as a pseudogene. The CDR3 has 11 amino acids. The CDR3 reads CASRGGHEQFF. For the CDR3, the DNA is TGTGCCAGCAGGGGGGGGCATGAGCAGTTCTTC.

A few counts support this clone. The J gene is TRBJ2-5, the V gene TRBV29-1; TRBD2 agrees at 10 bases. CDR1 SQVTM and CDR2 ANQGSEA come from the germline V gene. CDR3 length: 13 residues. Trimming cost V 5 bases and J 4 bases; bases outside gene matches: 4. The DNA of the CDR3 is TGCAGCGTTATAGCGGGAGGCGGAGAGACCCAGTACTTC. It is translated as CSVIAGGGETQYF.

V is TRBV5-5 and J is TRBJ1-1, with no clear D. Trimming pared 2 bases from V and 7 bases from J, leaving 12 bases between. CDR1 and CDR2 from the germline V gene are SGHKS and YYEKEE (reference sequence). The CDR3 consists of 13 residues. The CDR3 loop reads CASSFRLLFEAFF. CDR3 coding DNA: TGTGCCAGCAGCTTTCGGTTGCTCTTTGAAGCTTTCTTT. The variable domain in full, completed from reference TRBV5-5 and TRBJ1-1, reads DAGVTQSPTHLIKTRGQQVTLRCSPISGHKSVSWYQQVLGQGPQFIFQYYEKEERGRGNFPDRFSARQFPNYSSELNVNALLLGDSALYLCASSFRLLFEAFFGQGTRLTVV.

CDR3 amino acids: CASSLAGADTQYF. CDR3 bases: TGTGCCAGCAGTTTGGCGGGAGCAGATACGCAGTATTTT. V and J are TRBV28 and TRBJ2-3; 7 nucleotides line up with TRBD2. The V gene's germline CDR1 is MDHEN and CDR2 SYDVKM. The V and J ends lost 3 bases and 4 bases, in that order; junction bases with no gene match: 1. The CDR3 covers 13 residues.

This CDR3 is CASSTRGGTGGFQPQHF. The CDR3 bases are TGTGCCAGCAGTACACGGGGGGGGACAGGGGGCTTTCAGCCCCAGCATTTT. The chain uses TRBV27 and TRBJ1-5, with 12 bases aligning to TRBD1. V lost 5 bases, J lost 6 bases, and 11 bases stayed unmatched. CDR1 is MNHEY and CDR2 is SMNVEV in the germline V gene (reference sequence). The CDR3 totals 17 residues.

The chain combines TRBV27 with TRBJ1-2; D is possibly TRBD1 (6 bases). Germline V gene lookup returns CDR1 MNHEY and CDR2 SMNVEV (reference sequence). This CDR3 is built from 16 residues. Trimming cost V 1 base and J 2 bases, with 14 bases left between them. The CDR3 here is CASSLFPNQGNYGYTF. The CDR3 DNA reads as TGTGCCAGCAGTTTATTTCCAAATCAGGGGAACTATGGCTACACCTTC.

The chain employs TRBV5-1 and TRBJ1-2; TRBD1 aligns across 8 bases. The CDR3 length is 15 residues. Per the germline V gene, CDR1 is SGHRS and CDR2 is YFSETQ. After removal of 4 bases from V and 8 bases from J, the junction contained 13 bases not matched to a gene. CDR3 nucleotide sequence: TGCGCCAGCAGCGGTTCGGGACAGGCGGCCGGGGGCTACACCTTC. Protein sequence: CASSGSGQAAGGYTF.

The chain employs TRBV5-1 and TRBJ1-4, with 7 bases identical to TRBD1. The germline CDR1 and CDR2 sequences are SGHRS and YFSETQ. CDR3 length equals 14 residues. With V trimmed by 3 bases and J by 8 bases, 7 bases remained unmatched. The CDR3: CASSSGQTPEKLFF. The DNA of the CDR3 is TGCGCCAGCAGCTCGGGACAGACCCCCGAAAAACTGTTTTTT.

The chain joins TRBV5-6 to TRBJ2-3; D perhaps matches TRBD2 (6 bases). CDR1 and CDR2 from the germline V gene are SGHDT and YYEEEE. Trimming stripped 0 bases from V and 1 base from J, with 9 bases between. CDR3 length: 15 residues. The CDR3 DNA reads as TGTGCCAGCAGCTTGGGTACGGGGGGCACAGATACGCAGTATTTT. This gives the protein CASSLGTGGTDTQYF.

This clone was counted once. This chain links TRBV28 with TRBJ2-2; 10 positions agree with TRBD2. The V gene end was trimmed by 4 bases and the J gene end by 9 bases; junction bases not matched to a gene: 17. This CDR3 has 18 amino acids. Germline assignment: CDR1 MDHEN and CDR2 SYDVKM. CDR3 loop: CASSSTGTSVGFTRELFF. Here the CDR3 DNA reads TGTGCCAGCAGTTCGACAGGGACTAGCGTCGGATTTACCCGGGAGCTGTTTTTT.

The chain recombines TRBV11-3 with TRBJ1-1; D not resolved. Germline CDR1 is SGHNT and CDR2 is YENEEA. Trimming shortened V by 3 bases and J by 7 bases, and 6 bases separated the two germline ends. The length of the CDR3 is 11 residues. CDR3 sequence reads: CASSFSGEAFF. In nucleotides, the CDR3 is TGTGCCAGCAGCTTCAGTGGTGAAGCTTTCTTT.

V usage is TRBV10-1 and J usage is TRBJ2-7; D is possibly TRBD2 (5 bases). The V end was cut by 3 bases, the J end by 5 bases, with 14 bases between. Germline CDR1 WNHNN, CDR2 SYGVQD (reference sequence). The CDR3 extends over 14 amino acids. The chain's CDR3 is CASSDGGPGNEQYF. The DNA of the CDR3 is TGCGCCAGCAGTGATGGAGGACCGGGAAACGAGCAGTACTTC.

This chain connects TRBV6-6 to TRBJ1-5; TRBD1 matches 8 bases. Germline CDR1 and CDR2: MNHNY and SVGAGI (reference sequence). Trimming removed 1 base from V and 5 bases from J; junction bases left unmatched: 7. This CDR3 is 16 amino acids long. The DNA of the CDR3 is TGTGCCAGCAGTTACTTAAACAGGGGGTTTGATCAGCCCCAGCATTTT. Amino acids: CASSYLNRGFDQPQHF.